This TCR beta chain was captured by sequencing in a study of shared clonotypes between healthy human individuals. Each subset's genomic DNA was split evenly across several immunoSEQ plates. TCRdb's table, derived via immunoSEQ multiplex PCR, lists solely in-frame clones and lacks some. This table has 2.3 million or so clones, roughly 93% appearing once. The V end was cut by 6 bases, the J end by 6 bases, with 10 bases between. The CDR3 is 12 amino acids. Germline values: CDR1 SNHLY, CDR2 FYNNEI. The TCR was taken from a man younger than 35 in good health. Some clones in this sample may be carry-over from other donors' samples. The specimen sequenced was naive CD4+ T cells from PBMCs. Described subset: CD45RA+ positively selected. The chain links TRBV2 to TRBJ2-3; D may be TRBD2 (5 bases). The CDR3 bases are TGTGCCAGCAGGGACTCGAGGGATACGCAGTATTTT. Translated: CASRDSRDTQYF.